The clone carrying this T cell receptor beta chain was picked up many times. Its antigen is unidentified. CDR1 DFQATT and CDR2 SNEGSKA come from the germline V gene (reference sequence). Trimming stripped 4 bases from V and 0 bases from J, with 9 bases between. This CDR3 is 14 amino acids long. Time point in this sample: patch test 3, about 24 weeks after DPC sensitization. Specified treatment: therapeutic diphenylcyclopropenone sensitization with weekly scalp DPC. The data stem from a study of human T cells and chemical hapten exposure. Background on the study: 2% DPC applied to an approximately 2 cm by approximately 2 cm arm area sensitized donors. Variability of per-sample TCR yields stemmed mainly from small differences in pooled library volume.

Individual cDNA molecules had unique molecular identifiers attached to them by the library. Using its own MiXCR run on the RACE reads, TCRdb lists one record per CDR3 protein. The sample records approximately 60,000 distinct CDR3 sequences, roughly 11% being singletons. Overall study findings and caveats: After DPC sensitization, TCRs above 1 in 1000 frequency showed no change.

The source material was whole blood, sampled in connection with sensitization to the hapten diphenylcyclopropenone (DPC). This receptor was taken from a woman aged 25 to 39 with alopecia areata. Some clones in this sample may be carry-over from other donors' samples. The chain is built from TRBV20-1 and TRBJ1-4, with a tentative D call TRBD1 (5 bases). CDR3 loop: CSATGRTTNEKLFF. CDR3 DNA sequence: TGCAGTGCTACGGGACGGACAACTAATGAAAAACTGTTTTTT.